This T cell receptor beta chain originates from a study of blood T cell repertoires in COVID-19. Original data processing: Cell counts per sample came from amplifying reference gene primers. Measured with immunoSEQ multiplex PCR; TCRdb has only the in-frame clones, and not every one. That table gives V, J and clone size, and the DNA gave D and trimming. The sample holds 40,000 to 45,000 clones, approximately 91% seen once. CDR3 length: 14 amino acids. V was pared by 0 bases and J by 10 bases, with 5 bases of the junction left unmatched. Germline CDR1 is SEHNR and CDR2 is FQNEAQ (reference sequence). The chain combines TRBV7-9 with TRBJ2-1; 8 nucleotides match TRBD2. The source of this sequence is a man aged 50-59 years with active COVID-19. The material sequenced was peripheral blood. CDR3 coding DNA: TGTGCCAGCAGCTTAGCGGGACTAGTCAGGGAGCAGTTCTTC. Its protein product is CASSLAGLVREQFF.